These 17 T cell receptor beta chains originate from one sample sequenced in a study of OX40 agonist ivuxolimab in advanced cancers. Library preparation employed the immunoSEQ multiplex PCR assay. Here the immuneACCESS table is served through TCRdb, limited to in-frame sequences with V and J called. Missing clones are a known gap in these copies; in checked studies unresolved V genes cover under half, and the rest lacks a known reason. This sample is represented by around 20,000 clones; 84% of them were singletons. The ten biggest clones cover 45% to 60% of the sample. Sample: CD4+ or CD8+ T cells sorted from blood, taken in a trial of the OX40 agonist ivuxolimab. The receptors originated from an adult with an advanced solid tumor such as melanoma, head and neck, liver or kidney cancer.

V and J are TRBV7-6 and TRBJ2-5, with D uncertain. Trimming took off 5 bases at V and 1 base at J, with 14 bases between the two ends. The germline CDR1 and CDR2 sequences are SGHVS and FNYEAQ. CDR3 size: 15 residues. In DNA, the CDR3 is TGTGCCAGCAGCCTAACATCACCAGGCCAAGAGACCCAGTACTTC. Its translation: CASSLTSPGQETQYF.

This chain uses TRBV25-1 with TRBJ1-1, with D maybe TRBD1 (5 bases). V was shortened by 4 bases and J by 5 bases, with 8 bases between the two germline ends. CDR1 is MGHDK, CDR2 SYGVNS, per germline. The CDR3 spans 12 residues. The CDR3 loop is CASSVGATEAFF. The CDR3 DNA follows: TGTGCCAGCAGTGTAGGGGCTACTGAAGCTTTCTTT. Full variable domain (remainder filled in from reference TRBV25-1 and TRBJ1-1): EADIYQTPRYLVIGTGKKITLECSQTMGHDKMYWYQQDPGMELHLIHYSYGVNSTEKGDLSSESTVSRIRTEHFPLTLESARPSHTSQYLCASSVGATEAFFGQGTRLTVV.

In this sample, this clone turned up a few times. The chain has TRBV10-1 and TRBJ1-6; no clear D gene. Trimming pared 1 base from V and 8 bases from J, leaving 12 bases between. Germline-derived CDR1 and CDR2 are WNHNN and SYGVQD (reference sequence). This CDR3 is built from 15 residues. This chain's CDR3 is CASSEYLRDDSPLHF. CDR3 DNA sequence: TGCGCCAGCAGTGAGTATCTCAGAGATGATTCACCCCTCCACTTT.

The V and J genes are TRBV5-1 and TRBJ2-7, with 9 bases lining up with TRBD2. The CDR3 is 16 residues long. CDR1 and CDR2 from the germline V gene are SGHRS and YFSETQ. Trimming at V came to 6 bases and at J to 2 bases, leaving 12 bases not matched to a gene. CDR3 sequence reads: CASKILAGAPPYEQYF. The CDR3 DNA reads TGCGCCAGCAAGATTTTAGCGGGGGCCCCCCCCTACGAGCAGTACTTC.

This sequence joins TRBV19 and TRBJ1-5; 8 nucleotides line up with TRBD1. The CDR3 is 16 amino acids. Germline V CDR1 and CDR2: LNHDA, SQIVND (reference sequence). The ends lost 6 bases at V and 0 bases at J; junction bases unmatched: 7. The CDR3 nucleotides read TGTGCCAGTAGGTGGACAGGGACATATAGCAATCAGCCCCAGCATTTT. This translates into CASRWTGTYSNQPQHF.

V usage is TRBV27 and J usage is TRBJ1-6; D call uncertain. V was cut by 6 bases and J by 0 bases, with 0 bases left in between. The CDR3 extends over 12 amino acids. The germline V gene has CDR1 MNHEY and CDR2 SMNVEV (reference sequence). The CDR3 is CASSSYNSPLHF. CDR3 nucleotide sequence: TGTGCCAGCAGCTCCTATAATTCACCCCTCCACTTT.

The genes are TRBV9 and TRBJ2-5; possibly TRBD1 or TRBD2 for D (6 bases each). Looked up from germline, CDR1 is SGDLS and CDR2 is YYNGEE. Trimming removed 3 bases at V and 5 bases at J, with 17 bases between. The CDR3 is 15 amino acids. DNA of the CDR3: TGTGCCAGCAGCGCCGTCGAGGGGGGCCGGGAGACCCAGTACTTC. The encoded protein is CASSAVEGGRETQYF.

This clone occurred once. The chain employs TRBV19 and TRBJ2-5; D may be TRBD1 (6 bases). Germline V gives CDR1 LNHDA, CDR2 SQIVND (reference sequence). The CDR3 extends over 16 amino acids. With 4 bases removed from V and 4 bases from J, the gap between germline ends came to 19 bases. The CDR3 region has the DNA TGTGCCAGTAGTACACAGGGATCCTCACAGGGAGAGACCCAGTACTTC. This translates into CASSTQGSSQGETQYF.

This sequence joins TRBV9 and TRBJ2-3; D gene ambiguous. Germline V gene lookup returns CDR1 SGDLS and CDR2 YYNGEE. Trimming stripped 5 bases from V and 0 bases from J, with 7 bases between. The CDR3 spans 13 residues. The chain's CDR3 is CASSKFSTDTQYF. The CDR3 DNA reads TGTGCCAGCAGTAAGTTTAGCACAGATACGCAGTATTTT.

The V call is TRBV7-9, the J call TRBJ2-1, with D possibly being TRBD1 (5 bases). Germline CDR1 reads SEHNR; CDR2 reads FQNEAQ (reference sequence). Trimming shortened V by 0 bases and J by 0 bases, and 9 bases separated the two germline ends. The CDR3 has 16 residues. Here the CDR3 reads CASSLAGAASYNEQFF. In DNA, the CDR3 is TGTGCCAGCAGCTTAGCAGGGGCAGCCTCCTACAATGAGCAGTTCTTC.

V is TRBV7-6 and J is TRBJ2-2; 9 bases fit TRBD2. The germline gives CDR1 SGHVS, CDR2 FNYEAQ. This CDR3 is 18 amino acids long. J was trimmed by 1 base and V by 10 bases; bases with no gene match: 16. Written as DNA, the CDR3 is TGTGCCACCCCAAAAATCCAGCGGGGGGTGGGGAACACCGGGGAGCTGTTTTTT. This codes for CATPKIQRGVGNTGELFF. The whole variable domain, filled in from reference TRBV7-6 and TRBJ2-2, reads GAGVSQSPRYKVTKRGQDVALRCDPISGHVSLYWYRQALGQGPEFLTYFNYEAQQDKSGLPNDRFSAERPEGSISTLTIQRTEQRDSAMYRCATPKIQRGVGNTGELFFGEGSRLTVL.

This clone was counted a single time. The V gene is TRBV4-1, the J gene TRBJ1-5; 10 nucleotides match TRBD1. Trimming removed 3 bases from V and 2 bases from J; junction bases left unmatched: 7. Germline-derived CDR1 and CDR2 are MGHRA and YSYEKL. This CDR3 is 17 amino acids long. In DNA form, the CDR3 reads TGCGCCAGCAGCCAGTTCCCCGGGACAGGGGGCAATCAGCCCCAGCATTTT. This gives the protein CASSQFPGTGGNQPQHF.

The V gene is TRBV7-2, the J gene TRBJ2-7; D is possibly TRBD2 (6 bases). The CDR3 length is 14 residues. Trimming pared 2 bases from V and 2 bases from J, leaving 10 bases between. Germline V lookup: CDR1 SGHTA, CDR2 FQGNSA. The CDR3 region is CASSLTGLAYEQYF. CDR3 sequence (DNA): TGTGCCAGCAGCTTAACGGGACTGGCCTACGAGCAGTACTTC. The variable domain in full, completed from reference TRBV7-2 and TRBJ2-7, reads GAGVSQSPSNKVTEKGKDVELRCDPISGHTALYWYRQSLGQGLEFLIYFQGNSAPDKSGLPSDRFSAERTGGSVSTLTIQRTQQEDSAVYLCASSLTGLAYEQYFGPGTRLTVT.

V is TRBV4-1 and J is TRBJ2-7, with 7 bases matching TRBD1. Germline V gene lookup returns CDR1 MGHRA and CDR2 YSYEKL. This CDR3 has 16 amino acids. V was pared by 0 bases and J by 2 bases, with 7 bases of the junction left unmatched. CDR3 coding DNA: TGCGCCAGCAGCCAAGATGAGGGGACAGCCCCCTACGAGCAGTACTTC. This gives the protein CASSQDEGTAPYEQYF.

The CDR3 DNA follows: TGTGCCAGCAGTGCGGACGGGGGGACCCAGTACTTC. This translates into CASSADGGTQYF. The V gene is TRBV2, the J gene TRBJ2-5, with D maybe TRBD2 (6 bases). Germline V gene data show CDR1 as SNHLY and CDR2 as FYNNEI. V lost 4 bases, J lost 7 bases, and 10 bases lay in between. The CDR3 has 12 residues.

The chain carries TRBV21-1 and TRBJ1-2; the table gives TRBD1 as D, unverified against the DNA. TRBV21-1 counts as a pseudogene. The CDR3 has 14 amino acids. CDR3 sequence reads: CAVLRDRDWYGYTF. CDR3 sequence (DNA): TGTGCCGTGCTCCGGGACAGGGATTGGTATGGCTACACCTTC.

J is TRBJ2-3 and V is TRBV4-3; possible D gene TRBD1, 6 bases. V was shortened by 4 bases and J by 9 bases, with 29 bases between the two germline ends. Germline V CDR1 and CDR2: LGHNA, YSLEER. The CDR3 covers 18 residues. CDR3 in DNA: TGCGCCAGCAGCCTACATACTACAGGGCCTCCGATCAGTCAAACGCAGTATTTT. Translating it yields CASSLHTTGPPISQTQYF.